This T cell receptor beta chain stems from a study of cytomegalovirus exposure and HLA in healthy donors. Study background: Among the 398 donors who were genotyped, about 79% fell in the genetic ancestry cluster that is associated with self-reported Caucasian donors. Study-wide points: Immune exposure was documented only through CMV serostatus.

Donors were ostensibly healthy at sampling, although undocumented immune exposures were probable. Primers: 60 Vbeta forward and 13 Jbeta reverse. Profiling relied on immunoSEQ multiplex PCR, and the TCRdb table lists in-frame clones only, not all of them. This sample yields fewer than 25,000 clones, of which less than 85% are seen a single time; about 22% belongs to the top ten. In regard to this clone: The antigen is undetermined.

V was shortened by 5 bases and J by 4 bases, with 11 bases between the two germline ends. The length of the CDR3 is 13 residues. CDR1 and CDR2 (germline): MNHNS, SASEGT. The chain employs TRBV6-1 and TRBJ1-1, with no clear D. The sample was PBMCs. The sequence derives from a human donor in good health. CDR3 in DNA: TGTGCCAGCAGTTGGGCAGTAGGCACTGAAGCTTTCTTT. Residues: CASSWAVGTEAFF.